These 25 T cell receptor beta chains were sequenced from one sample in a study of early T cells in non-severe SARS-CoV-2 infection (dated by TCRdb to the early 2020s). The library came from 5' RACE. These reads were obtained on a NextSeq 500. TCRdb redid the processing of the public reads, applying fastp at Q25 and MiXCR, and retained in-frame beta chains. Each record represents a unique CDR3 protein, reported with the most common genes and DNA among its rows. The sample table holds 55,000 to 65,000 distinct CDR3 sequences, of which roughly 16% were seen once. Approximately 4% of the sample is in the top ten clones. Sequenced material: whole blood, taken at baseline. The origin of the receptors is an adult who was a healthcare worker with PCR-confirmed SARS-CoV-2 infection or an uninfected control (not recorded which).

The chain employs TRBV12-5 and TRBJ2-1; the D gene is possibly TRBD1 (6 bases). The CDR3 runs to 17 residues. CDR1 and CDR2 (germline): LGHNT, FRNRAP. The germline V and J ends were trimmed by 6 bases and 0 bases, with 18 bases remaining between them. The CDR3 loop is CASGPTGWASSYNEQFF. The CDR3 region has the DNA TGTGCTAGTGGACCCACAGGGTGGGCTAGCTCCTACAATGAGCAGTTCTTC.

The V call is TRBV14, the J call TRBJ1-3; D gene unclear. The CDR3 runs 13 residues. From germline, CDR1 is SGHDN and CDR2 FVKESK. Trimming cost V 0 bases and J 5 bases, with 5 bases left between them. For the CDR3, the DNA is TGTGCCAGCAGCCAAGATATCAGAAACACCATATATTTT. Encoded protein: CASSQDIRNTIYF.

Here the CDR3 reads CASSFGTGDTMNTEAFF. DNA for the CDR3: TGTGCCAGCAGTTTCGGGACAGGGGACACCATGAACACTGAAGCTTTCTTT. The gene calls are TRBV12-3 or TRBV12-4 and TRBJ1-1; 10 bases fit TRBD1. With V trimmed by 3 bases and J by 0 bases, 7 bases remained unmatched. The CDR3 has 17 amino acids.

The chain uses TRBV28 and TRBJ1-2; no clear D. V lost 3 bases and J 2 bases, leaving 4 bases between the germline ends. The length of the CDR3 is 12 residues. Germline V gives CDR1 MDHEN, CDR2 SYDVKM. The CDR3 nucleotides are TGTGCCAGCAGTTTCAGGAACTATGGCTACACCTTC. Protein sequence: CASSFRNYGYTF.

This clonotype was found many times. The chain's CDR3 is CASSPQSEKLFF. CDR3 nucleotide sequence: TGTGCCAGCAGCCCACAAAGTGAAAAACTGTTTTTT. The V gene is TRBV11-2, the J gene TRBJ1-4; D is unclear. Germline V gene data show CDR1 as SGHAT and CDR2 as FQNNGV. The CDR3 is 12 amino acids. Trimming shortened V by 5 bases and J by 7 bases, and 8 bases separated the two germline ends.

In its sample, this clonotype was seen many times. J is TRBJ1-2 and V is TRBV29-1; no firm D call. V was trimmed by 0 bases and J by 8 bases, leaving 4 bases between them. This CDR3 region has 10 residues. Germline CDR1 and CDR2: SQVTM and ANQGSEA. CDR3 coding DNA: TGCAGCGTTGAAGATGGAGGCTACACCTTC. Its protein product is CSVEDGGYTF.

The rearrangement joins TRBV5-1 to TRBJ2-7, with 7 bases that match TRBD2. The germline V gene encodes CDR1 SGHRS and CDR2 YFSETQ. The V and J ends lost 0 bases and 5 bases, in that order; junction bases with no gene match: 8. The CDR3 runs 15 residues. The CDR3 coding sequence is TGCGCCAGCAGCTTGGGGGGGGGACCCACCCACGAGCAGTACTTC. Protein: CASSLGGGPTHEQYF.

This clonotype was found a few times. The gene calls are TRBV20-1 and TRBJ1-1; 8 nucleotides agree with TRBD1. This CDR3 spans 13 amino acids. CDR1 is DFQATT and CDR2 is SNEGSKA in the germline V gene (reference sequence). The V segment lost 3 bases and the J segment 5 bases; nucleotides outside the gene matches: 5. The CDR3 reads CSASPTGETEAFF. The CDR3, as DNA: TGCAGTGCTAGCCCGACAGGGGAAACTGAAGCTTTCTTT.

The chain links TRBV14 to TRBJ2-7; D remains ambiguous. Germline values: CDR1 SGHDN, CDR2 FVKESK. The V gene lost 4 bases and the J gene lost 3 bases, with 10 bases spanning the gap. The CDR3 runs to 13 residues. In DNA, the CDR3 is TGTGCCAGCAGCCTCCTCCCAGACTACGAGCAGTACTTC. Amino acids: CASSLLPDYEQYF.

The chain has TRBV5-1 and TRBJ2-7, with 8 bases matching TRBD2. This CDR3 has 13 amino acids. The V gene's germline CDR1 is SGHRS and CDR2 YFSETQ. With V trimmed by 6 bases and J by 6 bases, 8 bases remained unmatched. The CDR3: CASTGGEHLEQYF. DNA of the CDR3: TGCGCCAGCACGGGAGGGGAGCACCTCGAGCAGTACTTC.

This clonotype was detected only a few times. V and J are TRBV20-1 and TRBJ2-3, with D perhaps given as TRBD1 or TRBD2 (5 bases each). Between the trimmed V and J ends, which lost 5 bases and 2 bases, there was a span of 11 bases. Germline V gene data show CDR1 as DFQATT and CDR2 as SNEGSKA (reference sequence). CDR3 size: 13 residues. The CDR3 reads CSAPPGATDTQYF. The CDR3 DNA follows: TGCAGTGCTCCGCCCGGGGCCACAGATACGCAGTATTTT.

The chain recombines TRBV14 with TRBJ2-7, with D maybe TRBD1 (6 bases). V was clipped by 1 base and J by 5 bases, with 9 bases between them. The CDR3 consists of 13 residues. CDR1 is SGHDN and CDR2 is FVKESK in the germline V gene. CDR3 DNA sequence: TGTGCCAGCAGCCAAGGAGGGGGAAACGAGCAGTACTTC. Translated: CASSQGGGNEQYF.

V gene TRBV29-1 combines with J gene TRBJ2-1, with TRBD2 matching 9 bases. The V gene end was trimmed by 3 bases and the J gene end by 15 bases; junction bases not matched to a gene: 9. The CDR3 is made up of 12 amino acids. The V gene's germline CDR1 is SQVTM and CDR2 ANQGSEA. CDR3 sequence reads: CSVEAAGGRPFF. CDR3 sequence (DNA): TGCAGCGTTGAGGCGGCGGGAGGGCGTCCGTTCTTC.

This clonotype was recorded a few times. The chain combines TRBV11-2 with TRBJ2-1; D may be TRBD2 (7 bases). Germline lookup yields CDR1 SGHAT and CDR2 FQNNGV. The V and J ends lost 1 base and 0 bases respectively, with 13 bases between them. This CDR3 comprises 17 residues. In nucleotides, the CDR3 is TGTGCCAGCAGCTTAGTGGGAGGGGGTAGCTCCTACAATGAGCAGTTCTTC. It encodes CASSLVGGGSSYNEQFF.

This chain links TRBV10-2 with TRBJ2-6, with TRBD1 matching 7 bases. V shed 2 bases, J shed 0 bases, and the junction held 13 bases outside the gene matches. The CDR3 spans 20 residues. Germline lookup yields CDR1 WSHSY and CDR2 SAAADI. CDR3 in DNA: TGCGCCAGCAGTGAGCCGAAGAGGGGGCTTATTAACTCTGGGGCCAACGTCCTGACTTTC. The encoded protein is CASSEPKRGLINSGANVLTF.

The rearrangement links TRBV6-2 or TRBV6-3 to TRBJ2-1, with 13 bases lining up with TRBD2. Germline-derived CDR1 and CDR2 are MNHEY and SVGEGT. The CDR3 covers 17 residues. The J segment lost 8 bases and the V segment lost 5 bases, leaving 12 bases of the junction unmatched. This chain's CDR3 is CASSRTSGSFASYEQFF. The CDR3 coding sequence is TGTGCCAGCAGTCGGACTAGCGGGAGCTTTGCCTCGTATGAGCAGTTCTTC.

On this clonotype itself: Compared with germline, one end of the junction differs, possibly owing to a read error. The chain is built from TRBV12-3 or TRBV12-4 and TRBJ2-3, with no clear D. The CDR3 extends over 11 amino acids. The CDR3 spells CASARTNTQYF. CDR3 nucleotides: TGTGCCAGCGCACGCACAAATACGCAGTATTTT.

This clonotype was observed a few times. This chain uses TRBV7-9 with TRBJ1-1; no definite D call. The CDR3 runs to 13 residues. V was shortened by 8 bases and J by 2 bases, with 12 bases between the two germline ends. The germline CDR1 and CDR2 sequences are SEHNR and FQNEAQ (reference sequence). The CDR3 region has the DNA TGTGCCAGCGGGCCAACGGCCAACACTGAAGCTTTCTTT. It yields the protein CASGPTANTEAFF.

This chain joins TRBV9 and TRBJ2-3, with 14 bases aligning to TRBD2. Germline CDR1 is SGDLS and CDR2 is YYNGEE. There are 14 residues in the CDR3. V gave up 4 bases and J gave up 8 bases; unmatched junction bases: 3. The CDR3 protein is CASSPGLAGGTQYF. DNA of the CDR3: TGTGCCAGCAGCCCCGGACTAGCGGGAGGTACGCAGTATTTT.

The V and J genes are TRBV20-1 and TRBJ2-1; D remains unclear. Germline values: CDR1 DFQATT, CDR2 SNEGSKA (reference sequence). The CDR3 extends over 11 amino acids. The DNA for the CDR3 is TGCAGGCCTAAGAGTGGGCATGAGCAGTTCTTC. Protein sequence: CRPKSGHEQFF.

This clonotype has a handful of counts. The chain links TRBV5-1 to TRBJ1-5, with D unresolved. V was clipped by 2 bases and J by 6 bases, with 15 bases between them. This CDR3 comprises 15 residues. Germline V gene data show CDR1 as SGHRS and CDR2 as YFSETQ. The CDR3 nucleotides are TGCGCCAGCAGCTTAGCTGGAGGTCCAAGTCAGCCCCAGCATTTT. The encoded protein is CASSLAGGPSQPQHF.

This clonotype turned up a few times. The V and J genes are TRBV29-1 and TRBJ2-5, with 8 bases matching TRBD1. This CDR3 has 11 residues. V shed 6 bases, J shed 6 bases, and the junction held 3 bases outside the gene matches. Germline CDR1 is SQVTM and CDR2 is ANQGSEA. CDR3 residues: CSVWTGKTQYF. CDR3 nucleotides: TGCAGCGTATGGACAGGGAAGACCCAGTACTTC.

The rearrangement joins TRBV27 to TRBJ2-1, with TRBD2 matching 11 bases. The CDR3 is made up of 13 amino acids. The germline gives CDR1 MNHEY, CDR2 SMNVEV (reference sequence). J gave up 14 bases and V 0 bases, and 3 bases lay outside the gene matches. CDR3 residues: CASSLSSTSGKFF. In nucleotides, the CDR3 is TGTGCCAGCAGTTTATCGTCGACTAGCGGGAAGTTCTTC.

This clonotype was seen repeatedly, ten times or more. The rearrangement joins TRBV6-1 to TRBJ2-1, with a weak D call TRBD2 (5 bases). The ends were cut back, 7 bases at V and 0 bases at J, with 13 bases in the middle. CDR3 length: 15 residues. Germline CDR1 reads MNHNS; CDR2 reads SASEGT. The chain's CDR3 is CASTTGLTSYNEQFF. DNA for the CDR3: TGTGCCAGCACCACCGGACTTACCTCCTACAATGAGCAGTTCTTC.

This clonotype has just a few counts. V usage is TRBV10-3 and J usage is TRBJ2-2; D unresolved. CDR3 length: 15 residues. Germline V gives CDR1 ENHRY, CDR2 SYGVKD. Trimming shortened V by 2 bases and J by 0 bases, and 7 bases separated the two germline ends. DNA of the CDR3: TGTGCCATCAGTGAGGCTCTAGCGAACACCGGGGAGCTGTTTTTT. Amino acids: CAISEALANTGELFF.